The T cell receptor beta chain described here comes from a study of blood T cell repertoires in COVID-19 (dated by TCRdb to about 2020). In terms of the full investigation: Samples covering the acute and convalescent phases of COVID-19 were provided by collaborators in the United States, Italy and Spain. Sample metadata almost always included a de-identified subject ID, COVID-19 status, age in years and sex. The samples were drawn from two sources: the first 160 participants of the ongoing ImmuneRACE study, and 950 to 1,500 subjects contributed by 6 global collaborators. The repertoires were made available in a free public database intended to serve as a resource for research on the immune response to SARS-CoV-2. Subjects who had been exposed to COVID-19, were actively infected with it, or had recovered from it provided the deeply sampled blood TCRbeta repertoires that made up the dataset. HLA class I and class II types, where available, came from metadata supplied by the sample provider rather than from assay-based typing. The material from the prospective study consisted of cDNA or gDNA derived from T cells, B-cell-depleted T cells, or PBMCs.

TCRbeta CDR3 regions were amplified from genomic DNA by means of the immunoSEQ Assay, a bias-controlled multiplex PCR. In the original analysis: Within the assay, amplification of reference gene primers was used to estimate how many nucleated cells each sample contained. To quantify the absolute abundance of each unique TCRbeta CDR3 rearrangement, sequence reads were collapsed and filtered. For each sample, productive Simpson clonality was calculated as the square root of Simpson's diversity index over productive rearrangements. TCRdb's version of the immuneACCESS table is confined to in-frame rearrangements and falls short of the full clone set. An unresolved V gene accounts for under half of the shortfall where checked; the remainder is of unknown origin. V and J calls and clone size are as listed in that table; D and trimming were resolved from the DNA. A total of about 100,000 clones appear in this sample, approximately 69% of them only once. The biggest ten clones account for about 5.9% of the sample.

Spanning cysteine to phenylalanine, the CDR3 consists of 18 amino acids. Just the 54-base CDR3 DNA is kept, in frame starting at base 1. In the germline V gene (reference sequence), CDR1 corresponds to LGHDT and CDR2 to YNNKEL. Relative to germline, V is 0 bases shorter and J is 7 bases shorter, with 19 bases between their ends. What the work shows at the level of the full study, not this receptor alone: The amount of clinical and demographic metadata varied by source and participant and was provided uncurated.

Whole blood was collected in K2EDTA tubes by collaborating institutions according to the institutions' own protocols. For TCRbeta analysis, collaborators shipped samples as frozen whole blood, isolated PBMCs, or DNA extracted from either of those sample types. As to this clone: Its antigen specificity is not known. Nothing much larger sits one base from this clone, and base qualities are not available.

This sequence was found in a man older than 75 with acute or convalescent COVID-19. The chain is encoded by TRBV3-1 (or the pseudogene TRBV3-2) joined to TRBJ1-6; matching of 5 bases hints at TRBD1 as the D gene. The sample was peripheral blood. This receptor has the CDR3 CASSQDKGLGLLNSPLHF. The DNA reads as follows: TGTGCCAGCAGCCAAGATAAGGGGCTAGGGCTCCTCAATTCACCCCTCCACTTT.